A selection of T cell receptor beta chains follows, all from one sample in a study of response to subunit inactivated influenza vaccine. TCRdb reprocessed the RT-PCR reads with MiXCR, giving one entry per CDR3 protein. The sample has about 500,000 distinct CDR3 sequences, 16% seen once. Sequenced material: CD4+ T cells sorted from PBMCs, taken roughly 24 months after vaccination. These receptors were taken from a man between 50 and 75 years old who received an inactivated influenza vaccine. The conserved cysteine and the conserved F or W are not part of the CDR3 here. The D gene is left open where the match is weak. Clone size appears in some rows only: once, few, many, or a class for an expanded clone.

j_call v_call d_call clone_size cdr3_aa
TRBJ2-7 TRBV29-1 - - SVELRRVPFRYEQY
TRBJ2-7 TRBV20-1 TRBD1 - SASSPTGDPYEQY
TRBJ2-7 TRBV7-2 - once ASSSQPSTHEQY
TRBJ2-5 TRBV19 - - ASTAGPETQY
TRBJ2-5 TRBV5-1 TRBD2 few ASSLGISGGETQY
TRBJ1-6 TRBV6-1 - - ASRLTRDDNSPLH
TRBJ2-7 TRBV12-3/TRBV12-4 - - ASRQRSRGSSEQY
TRBJ2-7 TRBV2 - - ASSDGIISYEQY
TRBJ2-7 TRBV29-1 TRBD1 many SVGRQGGEQY
TRBJ2-1 TRBV5-1 TRBD2 many ASSQSGTSDEQF
TRBJ1-2 TRBV29-1 TRBD1 many SVGDSFYGYT
TRBJ2-5 TRBV24-1 TRBD1 - ATSGGQGAQETQY
TRBJ2-3 TRBV6-2/TRBV6-3 - - ASSYSKSWGTDTQY
TRBJ2-7 TRBV4-1 TRBD1 - ASSQDGQGDIYEQY
TRBJ2-3 TRBV20-1 TRBD2 many SARGGLSGAYTDTQY
TRBJ2-7 TRBV7-2 - few ASSKADRRTYEQY
TRBJ2-1 TRBV4-3 TRBD2 few ASSLLAGVTYNEQF
TRBJ1-2 TRBV28 - - GTGLNYGYT
TRBJ2-7 TRBV7-2 - - ASSLARLAVYEQY
TRBJ1-1 TRBV5-1 - few ASSLARMNTEAF
TRBJ1-1 TRBV7-9 - few ASQGDTEAF
TRBJ2-3 TRBV6-1 - - ASQEPGYEDTQY
TRBJ2-3 TRBV4-1 TRBD1 few ASSQVKDRGSRDTQY
TRBJ2-3 TRBV27 TRBD2 - ASKSSGRDTQY
TRBJ1-2 TRBV3-1 TRBD1 - ASKGQGGGYT
TRBJ2-3 TRBV5-6 - few ASSLDPSSTDTQY
TRBJ1-6 TRBV6-2/TRBV6-3 - few ASSYPTTHLGSPLH
TRBJ2-1 TRBV20-1 - - SARRTSSYNEQF
TRBJ2-5 TRBV20-1 TRBD2 few SARDNMGGSRETQY
TRBJ2-3 TRBV20-1 - few SATPLGGRTDTQY
TRBJ2-7 TRBV29-1 - - SVEDRTGSYEQY
TRBJ2-3 TRBV5-8 TRBD1 - ASVRDRGTDTQY
TRBJ1-1 TRBV6-2/TRBV6-3 - - ASSRGGTTEAF
TRBJ1-1 TRBV6-1 - - ASSDVNMNTEAF
TRBJ1-2 TRBV12-3/TRBV12-4 - - ASTPDRSSVYT
TRBJ2-1 TRBV24-1 - few ATSDLRASYNEQF
TRBJ2-7 TRBV20-1 - many SAREWLSGVGEQY
TRBJ2-3 TRBV5-1 TRBD2 - ASSDTSGRDTQY
TRBJ2-3 TRBV11-2 TRBD2 few ASSLVASRGRGTDTQY
TRBJ2-1 TRBV28 - - ASSLIVQANYNEQF
TRBJ2-1 TRBV5-1 TRBD2 many ASSLFRTSSPDEQF
TRBJ2-1 TRBV4-3 TRBD2 - ASSQGLAMVYEQF
TRBJ2-3 TRBV11-2 - - ASSFTEGATDTQY
TRBJ1-5 TRBV6-5 - - ASSYGQGPNQPQH
TRBJ2-7 TRBV29-1 - - SVGQAHGEQY
TRBJ2-3 TRBV27 TRBD2 - ASSSVRGLARDTQY
TRBJ2-7 TRBV20-1 - - SANRYEQY
TRBJ2-1 TRBV19 - many ASSPSRLGEQF
TRBJ2-1 TRBV5-1 - many ASSFVSGSYNEQF
TRBJ2-2 TRBV12-3/TRBV12-4 - many ASSFSRELF
TRBJ2-1 TRBV12-3/TRBV12-4 TRBD2 few ASSPSGRKNNEQF
TRBJ1-1 TRBV18 - - ASSSRAMNTEAF
TRBJ1-2 TRBV18 TRBD1 - ASRSGTGDRYT
TRBJ2-7 TRBV12-3/TRBV12-4 - few ASSLVGRGPRREQY
TRBJ2-2 TRBV11-1 TRBD1 many ASSLAGQGATGELF